The 14 T cell receptor beta chains listed next were all sequenced from one sample in a study of preoperative IRX-2 immunotherapy in early breast cancer. The treatment denotes: preoperative locoregional IRX-2 cytokine immunotherapy. Repertoires were generated with immunoSEQ multiplex PCR, while TCRdb's copy carries only in-frame clones and drops some. The table has roughly 30,000 clones, roughly four fifths seen once; the top ten hold 3.2%. The sample was acquired from a patient treated with IRX-2 immunotherapy. The receptors were sampled from a human donor with breast cancer.

CDR3 bases: TGTGCCAGTAGTGGGACAGCAAACCGATTCTCCACAGATACGCAGTATTTT. Protein product: CASSGTANRFSTDTQYF. This chain joins TRBV19 and TRBJ2-3; TRBD1 matches 7 bases. The CDR3 totals 17 residues. V was clipped by 5 bases and J by 2 bases; unmatched bases: 13. In germline, CDR1 is LNHDA, CDR2 SQIVND (reference sequence).

V and J are TRBV28 and TRBJ2-3, with D possibly being TRBD2 (5 bases). Germline assignment: CDR1 MDHEN and CDR2 SYDVKM. Trimming cost V 6 bases and J 1 base, with 11 bases left between them. The CDR3 totals 14 residues. DNA for the CDR3: TGTGCCAGCAGCTTAAGGCGGGGCACAGATACGCAGTATTTT. This translates into CASSLRRGTDTQYF.

The V call is TRBV19, the J call TRBJ1-4; the D is unclear. Germline CDR1 LNHDA, CDR2 SQIVND (reference sequence). V was clipped by 5 bases and J by 8 bases, with 24 bases between them. The CDR3 length is 17 residues. DNA for the CDR3: TGTGCCAGTAGTCCTCCCCGTTTTCACGGGAGAGGCGAAAAACTGTTTTTT. Translated: CASSPPRFHGRGEKLFF.

The chain joins TRBV11-3 to TRBJ2-7, with D tentatively TRBD1 (5 bases). Germline CDR1 reads SGHNT; CDR2 reads YENEEA. This CDR3 region has 16 residues. Trimming removed 2 bases from V and 0 bases from J, with 14 bases in between. CDR3 loop: CASSLPTQELSYEQYF. Written as DNA, the CDR3 is TGTGCCAGCAGCTTACCCACACAGGAACTCTCCTACGAGCAGTACTTC.

The genes are TRBV6-8 and TRBJ2-2; 11 bases agree with TRBD2. The V segment lost 2 bases and the J segment 5 bases; nucleotides outside the gene matches: 7. Germline V CDR1 and CDR2: MNHGY, SAAAGT. CDR3 length: 17 residues. CDR3 sequence reads: CASSYLLAGGTTGELFF. In nucleotides, the CDR3 is TGTGCCAGCAGTTACCTCCTAGCGGGGGGTACTACCGGGGAGCTGTTTTTT.

The rearrangement joins TRBV14 to TRBJ2-3; 10 nucleotides align to TRBD2. The CDR3 extends over 15 amino acids. V dropped 4 bases and J dropped 5; count of bases not matched to a gene: 6. Looked up from germline, CDR1 is SGHDN and CDR2 is FVKESK. CDR3 DNA: TGTGCCAGCAGCCCGGGGGCTAGCGGGGGAGATACGCAGTATTTT. This encodes CASSPGASGGDTQYF.

This chain uses TRBV1 with TRBJ2-2; whether TRBD2, the table's D call, matches the DNA was not checked. TRBV1 is recorded as a pseudogene. The length of the CDR3 is 14 residues. DNA of the CDR3: TGCGCCAGCAGCCTTACTCAGAACACCGGGGAGCTGTTTTTT. Translating gives CASSLTQNTGELFF.

The chain uses TRBV11-3 and TRBJ2-3; D might be TRBD2 (6 bases). Germline V CDR1 and CDR2: SGHNT, YENEEA. The CDR3 contains 19 residues. Trimming pared 5 bases from V and 1 base from J, leaving 25 bases between. CDR3 amino acids: CASSDWSADWGDRTDTQYF. The CDR3 nucleotides read TGTGCCAGCAGCGATTGGTCGGCAGATTGGGGGGACCGCACAGATACGCAGTATTTT.

The chain recombines TRBV11-3 with TRBJ1-4; possibly TRBD1 for D (6 bases). Germline values: CDR1 SGHNT, CDR2 YENEEA. V was pared by 5 bases and J by 4 bases, with 14 bases between. The CDR3 has 15 amino acids. CDR3 coding DNA: TGTGCCAGCAGCGTCGGGGGCAGGCGTAATGAAAAACTGTTTTTT. Residues: CASSVGGRRNEKLFF.

The rearrangement uses TRBV28 and TRBJ1-6; no definite D call. Trimming left V 11 bases short and J 0 bases short, with 11 bases between. Germline CDR1 is MDHEN and CDR2 is SYDVKM. This CDR3 has 14 amino acids. CDR3 in amino acids: CASRTSSYNSPLHF. DNA of the CDR3: TGTGCCTCACGGACGAGCTCCTATAATTCACCCCTCCACTTT.

The chain uses TRBV5-1 and TRBJ2-1, with a tentative D call TRBD2 (7 bases). The CDR3 spans 15 residues. The ends were cut back, 0 bases at V and 4 bases at J, with 11 bases in the middle. The germline V gene has CDR1 SGHRS and CDR2 YFSETQ. This CDR3 is CASSLAGGTYNEQFF. The CDR3 DNA sequence: TGCGCCAGCAGCTTGGCGGGGGGCACATACAATGAGCAGTTCTTC.

The CDR3 DNA follows: TGTGCCAATCCCTGGGGACTGACCTCCTACAATGAGCAGTTCTTC. Protein: CANPWGLTSYNEQFF. V gene TRBV19 combines with J gene TRBJ2-1; a weak D match, TRBD2 (6 bases). The CDR3 has 15 amino acids. Germline V gene lookup returns CDR1 LNHDA and CDR2 SQIVND (reference sequence). V shed 10 bases and J shed 0 bases, with 16 bases lying between them.

This rearrangement joins TRBV30 to TRBJ2-3; D is unclear. V gave up 2 bases and J gave up 2 bases, with 14 bases separating them. Germline lookup yields CDR1 GTSNPN and CDR2 SVGIG (reference sequence). The CDR3 runs 15 residues. The CDR3 DNA is TGTGCCTGGAGTCTTGGGCAGATTCCCACAGATACGCAGTATTTT. Protein: CAWSLGQIPTDTQYF. The variable domain in full, with the rest retrieved from reference TRBV30 and TRBJ2-3, is SQTIHQWPATLVQPVGSPLSLECTVEGTSNPNLYWYRQAAGRGLQLLFYSVGIGQISSEVPQNLSASRPQDRQFILSSKKLLLSDSGFYLCAWSLGQIPTDTQYFGPGTRLTVL.

The chain joins TRBV6-8 to TRBJ1-5, with D possibly being TRBD1 (5 bases). Trimming took off 2 bases at V and 3 bases at J, with 11 bases between the two ends. Germline V CDR1 and CDR2: MNHGY, SAAAGT. The CDR3 has 15 residues. CDR3 in DNA: TGTGCCAGCAGTTACCTCAGGGTTGCCAATCAGCCCCAGCATTTT. Translating it yields CASSYLRVANQPQHF.